Below are 6 T cell receptor beta chains sequenced from a single sample in a study of blood T cell repertoires in COVID-19. Clones were read by immunoSEQ multiplex PCR, and TCRdb kept only the in-frame ones, dropping some. The profile shows roughly 320,000 clones, almost 85% of them singletons. Sequencing used peripheral blood. All receptors come from a human donor in a cohort sampled during active COVID-19.

The J gene is TRBJ1-5, the V gene TRBV7-3; a possible D gene is TRBD1 (6 bases). Between the trimmed V and J ends, which lost 5 bases and 4 bases, there was a span of 15 bases. This CDR3 spans 15 amino acids. Per the germline V gene, CDR1 is SGHTA and CDR2 is FQGTGA. Here the CDR3 DNA reads TGTGCCAGCAGCCCCCTTGACAGGCTAAATCAGCCCCAGCATTTT. It translates to CASSPLDRLNQPQHF.

Notes on this clone: At the DNA level, this CDR3 is encoded by other sequences in the same sample as well. CDR3 sequence reads: CASSSGNEQYF. The CDR3 DNA is TGCGCCAGCAGCTCCGGGAACGAGCAGTACTTC. The V call is TRBV5-1, the J call TRBJ2-7, with a tentative D call TRBD2 (5 bases). CDR3 size: 11 residues. Germline values: CDR1 SGHRS, CDR2 YFSETQ. V was clipped by 3 bases and J by 5 bases, with 6 bases between them.

The table lists this clone with a few counts. The rearrangement uses TRBV19 and TRBJ1-2; the match to TRBD1 covers 8 bases. Looked up from germline, CDR1 is LNHDA and CDR2 is SQIVND (reference sequence). CDR3 length equals 16 residues. V lost 4 bases and J lost 4; bases outside the gene matches: 11. The CDR3 reads CASSTTGTGSIYGYTF. CDR3 DNA sequence: TGTGCCAGTAGTACCACCGGGACAGGATCCATCTATGGCTACACCTTC.

The chain combines TRBV6-1 with TRBJ2-3; D is undetermined. Germline V gene sequence: CDR1 MNHNS, CDR2 SASEGT. The length of the CDR3 is 17 residues. Trimming stripped 2 bases from V and 2 bases from J, with 17 bases between. The CDR3 DNA follows: TGTGCCAGCAGTGAATCGTTGTTTAGCTATGACACAGATACGCAGTATTTT. This gives the protein CASSESLFSYDTDTQYF.

Many counts were recorded for this clone. The chain joins TRBV7-9 to TRBJ2-1; possible D gene TRBD2, 5 bases. Per germline, CDR1 SEHNR and CDR2 FQNEAQ (reference sequence). The V gene lost 3 bases and the J gene lost 5 bases, with 8 bases spanning the gap. The CDR3 length is 13 residues. CDR3 nucleotides: TGTGCCAGCAGCTTTTTCGGGGACAATGAGCAGTTCTTC. Amino acid sequence: CASSFFGDNEQFF.

This clone has just one count. This rearrangement joins TRBV10-3 to TRBJ2-7; a weak D match, TRBD2 (6 bases). Germline CDR1 is ENHRY and CDR2 is SYGVKD. V was clipped by 2 bases and J by 2 bases, with 13 bases between them. CDR3 length: 15 amino acids. CDR3 coding DNA: TGTGCCATCAGTGAGGAGGGTAGCGGTCCCTACGAGCAGTACTTC. Translating gives CAISEEGSGPYEQYF.